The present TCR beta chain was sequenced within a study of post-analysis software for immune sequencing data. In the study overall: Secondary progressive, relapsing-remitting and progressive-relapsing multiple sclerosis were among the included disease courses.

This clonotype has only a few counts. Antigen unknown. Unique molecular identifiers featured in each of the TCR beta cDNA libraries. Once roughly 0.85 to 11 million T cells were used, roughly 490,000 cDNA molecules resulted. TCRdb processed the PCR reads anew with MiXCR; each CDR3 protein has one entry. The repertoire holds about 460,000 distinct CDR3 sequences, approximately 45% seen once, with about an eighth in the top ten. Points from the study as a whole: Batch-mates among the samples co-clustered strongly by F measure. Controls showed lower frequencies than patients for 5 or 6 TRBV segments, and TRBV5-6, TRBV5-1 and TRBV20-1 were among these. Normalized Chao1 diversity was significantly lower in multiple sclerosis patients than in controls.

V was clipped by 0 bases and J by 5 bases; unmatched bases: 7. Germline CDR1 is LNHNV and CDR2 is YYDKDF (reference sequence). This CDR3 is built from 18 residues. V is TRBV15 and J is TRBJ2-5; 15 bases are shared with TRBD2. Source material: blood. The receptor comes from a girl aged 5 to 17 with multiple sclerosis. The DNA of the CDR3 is TGTGCCACCAGCAGAGATTGGACTAGCGGGAGGGCCGTGGAGACCCAGTACTTC. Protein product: CATSRDWTSGRAVETQYF. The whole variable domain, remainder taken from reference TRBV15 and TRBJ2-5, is DAMVIQNPRYQVTQFGKPVTLSCSQTLNHNVMYWYQQKSSQAPKLLFHYYDKDFNNEADTPDNFQSRRPNTSFCFLDIRSPGLGDTAMYLCATSRDWTSGRAVETQYFGPGTRLLVL.